The 15 T cell receptor beta chains presented below share a single source sample, sequenced in a study of Ad26.COV2.S vaccination and SARS-CoV-2 variants. Libraries were prepared by immunoSEQ multiplex PCR; TCRdb keeps only in-frame clonotypes and omits some of them. This table has fewer than 400,000 clones, 89% appearing once. Treatment noted: around 19 received Ad26.COV2.S at low or high dose, single or two shots; about five received placebo; per-sample allocation not given. Sample collection was performed on day 63 after the first vaccine or placebo injection. Material: peripheral blood, obtained in a trial of Ad26.COV2.S vaccine versus placebo. Receptors were obtained from a person between 18 and 60 years old who received the Ad26.COV2.S COVID-19 vaccine or a placebo.

The CDR3 sequence: CASSLGRQNTGELFF. The CDR3 coding sequence is TGTGCCAGCAGCTTGGGAAGACAGAACACCGGGGAGCTGTTTTTT. The J gene is TRBJ2-2, the V gene TRBV11-3, with unresolved D. The ends were cut back, 3 bases at V and 1 base at J, with 9 bases in the middle. The CDR3 has 15 amino acids. The germline CDR1 and CDR2 sequences are SGHNT and YENEEA.

V is TRBV7-2 and J is TRBJ2-1; D could derive from TRBD1 or TRBD2 (5 bases each). Looked up from germline, CDR1 is SGHTA and CDR2 is FQGNSA. Trimming cost V 2 bases and J 8 bases, with 10 bases left between them. CDR3 length: 13 residues. CDR3 bases: TGTGCCAGCAGCTTAAACCGGGGCGATGAGCAGTTCTTC. Amino acids: CASSLNRGDEQFF.

The chain couples TRBV9 to TRBJ2-1; D gene uncertain. The CDR3 loop spans 13 amino acids. From germline, CDR1 is SGDLS and CDR2 YYNGEE. V was pared by 3 bases and J by 7 bases, with 11 bases between. CDR3 amino acids: CASSEGILNEQFF. The CDR3 bases are TGTGCCAGCAGCGAGGGAATCTTGAATGAGCAGTTCTTC.

The J gene is TRBJ1-4, the V gene TRBV28; D ambiguous. The V gene lost 6 bases and the J gene lost 7 bases, with 9 bases spanning the gap. The V gene's germline CDR1 is MDHEN and CDR2 SYDVKM. This CDR3 has 12 residues. This CDR3 is CASRWRLEKLFF. Written as DNA, the CDR3 is TGTGCCAGCAGATGGAGACTTGAAAAACTGTTTTTT.

The chain combines TRBV5-5 with TRBJ2-1, with 7 positions matching TRBD1. In germline, CDR1 is SGHKS, CDR2 YYEKEE (reference sequence). Trimming at V came to 4 bases and at J to 4 bases, leaving 5 bases not matched to a gene. This CDR3 is 14 amino acids long. CDR3 coding DNA: TGTGCCAGCAGCATCGGGACAGATTACAATGAGCAGTTCTTC. As protein: CASSIGTDYNEQFF.

The chain links TRBV5-1 to TRBJ2-2; D remains unclear. Trimming left V 0 bases short and J 7 bases short, with 7 bases between. Germline assignment: CDR1 SGHRS and CDR2 YFSETQ. The CDR3 is 13 residues long. The CDR3 reads CASSLGRGGELFF. The CDR3 DNA reads as TGCGCCAGCAGCTTGGGACGCGGCGGGGAGCTGTTTTTT.

This chain links TRBV4-3 with TRBJ1-2; tentative D call: TRBD1 (5 bases). Trimming stripped 0 bases from V and 2 bases from J, with 7 bases between. The CDR3 sequence is 14 residues long. Germline CDR1 reads LGHNA; CDR2 reads YSLEER. CDR3 bases: TGCGCCAGCAGCCAAGACCACAGGAACTATGGCTACACCTTC. Residues: CASSQDHRNYGYTF.

V gene TRBV10-3 combines with J gene TRBJ2-5; 13 bases match TRBD2. V lost 2 bases and J lost 4; bases outside the gene matches: 4. This CDR3 spans 16 amino acids. Germline values: CDR1 ENHRY, CDR2 SYGVKD. CDR3 amino acids: CAISERLAGGAETQYF. The CDR3 DNA follows: TGTGCCATCAGTGAGAGACTAGCGGGAGGCGCAGAGACCCAGTACTTC.

The CDR3 region has the DNA TGTGCCAGCACCTCCCTGGACCGATCCCGCGACCAGTACTTC. It codes for CASTSLDRSRDQYF. V usage is TRBV6-5 and J usage is TRBJ2-5; D is unclear. Germline CDR1 and CDR2: MNHEY and SVGAGI. The CDR3 consists of 14 residues. Trimming took 7 bases from V and 10 from J, leaving 22 bases between them.

The V gene is TRBV20-1, the J gene TRBJ1-4, with D perhaps matching TRBD1 (5 bases). V shed 3 bases and J shed 8 bases, with 10 bases lying between them. Germline CDR1 reads DFQATT; CDR2 reads SNEGSKA (reference sequence). The CDR3 length is 12 residues. The CDR3 sequence is CSASQGGEKLFF. The CDR3 DNA reads as TGCAGTGCTAGTCAGGGAGGGGAAAAACTGTTTTTT.

The chain recombines TRBV5-4 with TRBJ2-7, with D possibly matching TRBD1 (6 bases). V lost 2 bases and J lost 2, with 14 bases in between. This CDR3 region has 15 residues. CDR1 SGHNT and CDR2 YYREEE come from the germline V gene (reference sequence). The CDR3 loop reads CASSLEQGYPYEQYF. CDR3 nucleotides: TGTGCCAGCAGCTTAGAACAGGGCTACCCCTACGAGCAGTACTTC. Drawing the rest from reference TRBV5-4 and TRBJ2-7, the complete variable domain is ETGVTQSPTHLIKTRGQQVTLRCSSQSGHNTVSWYQQALGQGPQFIFQYYREEENGRGNFPPRFSGLQFPNYSSELNVNALELDDSALYLCASSLEQGYPYEQYFGPGTRLTVT.

The chain recombines TRBV4-1 with TRBJ1-5; 7 positions match TRBD1. V dropped 1 base and J dropped 4; count of bases not matched to a gene: 7. The CDR3 consists of 16 residues. Germline CDR1 MGHRA, CDR2 YSYEKL. The DNA of the CDR3 is TGCGCCAGCAGCCAAGTCCCAGCGACAGGGAATCAGCCCCAGCATTTT. It translates to CASSQVPATGNQPQHF.

The chain is built from TRBV10-3 and TRBJ2-7; no firm D call. V was cut by 3 bases and J by 0 bases, with 9 bases left in between. This CDR3 has 14 residues. Germline lookup yields CDR1 ENHRY and CDR2 SYGVKD. CDR3: CAISEWRSSYEQYF. In DNA form, the CDR3 reads TGTGCCATCAGTGAATGGCGGAGCTCCTACGAGCAGTACTTC.

The V gene is TRBV19, the J gene TRBJ1-2; 9 bases map to TRBD1. V trimming: 1 base; J trimming: 8 bases; junction bases outside the gene matches: 14. Germline CDR1 reads LNHDA; CDR2 reads SQIVND (reference sequence). This CDR3 contains 17 residues. The chain's CDR3 is CASSIGSWTGARRGYTF. DNA for the CDR3: TGTGCCAGTAGTATAGGTAGCTGGACAGGGGCGAGAAGAGGCTACACCTTC.

The table lists this clone with a count of one. This sequence joins TRBV18 and TRBJ2-5; D gene unclear. The CDR3 sequence is 15 residues long. Per germline, CDR1 KGHSH and CDR2 LQKENI. The ends were cut back, 3 bases at V and 2 bases at J, with 13 bases in the middle. The CDR3 coding sequence is TGTGCCAGCTCACCGGGCAACATGGGGCAAGAGACCCAGTACTTC. It encodes CASSPGNMGQETQYF.